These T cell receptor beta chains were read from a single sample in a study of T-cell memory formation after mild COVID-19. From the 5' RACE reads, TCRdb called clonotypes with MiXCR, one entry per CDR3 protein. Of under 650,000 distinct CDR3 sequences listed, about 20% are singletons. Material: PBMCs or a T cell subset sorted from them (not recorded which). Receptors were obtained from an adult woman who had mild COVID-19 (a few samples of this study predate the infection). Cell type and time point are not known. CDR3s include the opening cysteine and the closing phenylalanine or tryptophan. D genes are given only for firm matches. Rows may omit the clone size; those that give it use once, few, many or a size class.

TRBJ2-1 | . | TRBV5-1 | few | CASSRAGGDNEQFF | TGCGCCAGCAGTAGGGCAGGTGGGGACAATGAGCAGTTCTTC
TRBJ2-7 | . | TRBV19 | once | CASSMGVSGALYEQYF | TGTGCCAGTAGTATGGGGGTGAGCGGAGCCCTCTACGAGCAGTACTTC
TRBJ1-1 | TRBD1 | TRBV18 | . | CASSPQGQFTNTEAFF | TGTGCCAGCTCACCCCAGGGACAGTTTACGAACACTGAAGCTTTCTTT
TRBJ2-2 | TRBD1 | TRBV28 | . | CACGQGRTGELFF | TGTGCCTGTGGACAGGGTCGCACCGGGGAGCTGTTTTTT
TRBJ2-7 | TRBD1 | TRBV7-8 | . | CASSSSMDRAYEQYF | TGTGCCAGCAGCTCCTCTATGGACAGGGCCTACGAGCAGTACTTC
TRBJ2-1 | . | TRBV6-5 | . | CASSPSRGLGINEQFF | TGTGCCAGCAGCCCCAGCCGGGGTTTGGGAATAAATGAGCAGTTCTTC
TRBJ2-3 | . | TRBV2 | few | CASEGGTQYF | TGTGCCAGTGAGGGAGGTACGCAGTATTTT
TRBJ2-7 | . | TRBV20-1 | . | CSAGRTGRSYEQYF | TGCAGTGCGGGGAGGACAGGCCGCTCCTACGAGCAGTACTTC
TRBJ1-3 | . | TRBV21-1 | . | CASSKVNSSGNTIYF | TGTGCCAGCAGCAAAGTAAACAGCTCTGGAAACACCATATATTTT
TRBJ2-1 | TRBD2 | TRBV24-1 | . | CATSDFGLAGPNEQFF | TGTGCCACCAGTGATTTTGGACTAGCGGGTCCCAATGAGCAGTTCTTC
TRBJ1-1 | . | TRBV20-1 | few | CSAQPQSQAFF | TGCAGTGCTCAACCTCAGTCTCAAGCTTTCTTT
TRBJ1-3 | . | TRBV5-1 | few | CASSSSEQGTTIYF | TGCGCCAGCAGCTCAAGCGAACAGGGAACCACCATATATTTT
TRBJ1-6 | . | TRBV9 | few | CASSVEGGNLDSPLHF | TGTGCCAGCAGCGTAGAGGGAGGGAACCTCGATTCACCCCTCCACTTT
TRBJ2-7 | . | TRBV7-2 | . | CASSLDRRREQYF | TGTGCCAGCAGCTTAGATCGACGTCGGGAGCAGTACTTC
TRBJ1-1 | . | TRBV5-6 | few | CASSSLDKPNTEAFF | TGTGCCAGCAGCTCCCTGGACAAACCGAACACTGAAGCTTTCTTT
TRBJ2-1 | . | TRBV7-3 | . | CARPRVRSYNEQFF | TGTGCCAGGCCGCGCGTCCGCTCCTACAATGAGCAGTTCTTC
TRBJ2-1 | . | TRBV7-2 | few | CASSFSFGSGPEQFF | TGTGCCAGCAGCTTTAGTTTTGGATCCGGGCCTGAGCAGTTCTTC
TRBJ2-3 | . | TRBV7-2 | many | CASSFRFLADTQYF | TGTGCCAGCAGCTTTCGATTCCTCGCAGATACGCAGTATTTT
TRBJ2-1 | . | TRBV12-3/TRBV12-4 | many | CASTALNNEQFF | TGTGCCAGCACGGCCCTCAACAATGAGCAGTTCTTC
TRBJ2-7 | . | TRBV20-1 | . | CSARPSAFPEQYF | TGCAGTGCACGGCCTAGCGCGTTCCCCGAGCAGTACTTC
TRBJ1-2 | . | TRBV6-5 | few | CASSYSGQIHYGYTF | TGTGCCAGCAGTTACTCCGGACAGATCCACTATGGCTACACCTTC
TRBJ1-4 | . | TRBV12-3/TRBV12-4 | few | CASSFKEKLFF | TGTGCCAGCAGCTTCAAAGAAAAACTGTTTTTT
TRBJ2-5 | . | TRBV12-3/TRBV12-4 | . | CASSPLRTVQETQYF | TGTGCCAGCAGTCCTCTCCGGACAGTACAAGAGACCCAGTACTTC
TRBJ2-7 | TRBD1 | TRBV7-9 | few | CASSFGQGTTYEQYF | TGTGCCAGCAGCTTCGGACAGGGTACTACCTACGAGCAGTACTTC
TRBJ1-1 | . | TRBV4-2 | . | CASSQDQGPQSKAFF | TGTGCCAGCAGCCAAGATCAGGGGCCCCAGTCGAAAGCTTTCTTT
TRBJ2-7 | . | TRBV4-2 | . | CASSQEWYRGYEQYF | TGTGCCAGCAGCCAAGAATGGTATCGGGGGTACGAGCAGTACTTC
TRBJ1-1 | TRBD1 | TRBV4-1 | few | CASSQARTGPRTEAFF | TGCGCCAGCAGCCAAGCTCGGACAGGCCCGAGAACTGAAGCTTTCTTT